The source of this TCR beta chain is a study of shared clonotypes between healthy human individuals. Comment on this clone: No antigen is known for it.

In the original processing: There were no quality scores in the junction-only immunoSEQ sequences, so filtering differed. TCRdb's table, derived via immunoSEQ multiplex PCR, lists solely in-frame clones and lacks some. V, J and clone size reflect that table, while D and trimming were determined from the DNA. Of a few million clones in the sample, just over 90% were seen once. Points from the study as a whole: Generally, estimated richness proved larger in naive subsets than it did in memory subsets. Naive CD4 clonotype sharing across several donors was about 5%. Few donors restricted represented genetic and exposure-history diversity.

It was CD45RO-negative cells, positively selected for CCR7, that made up naive CD8 cells, with terminally differentiated effector memory CD45RA+ cells excluded. The receptor's source is a man younger than 35 in good health. Some clones in this sample may be carry-over from other donors' samples. Input material: naive CD8+ T cells from PBMCs.

The CDR3 bases are TGTGCCAGCAGCGTAGACCGCGGGTTCTCCTACGAGCAGTACTTC. It codes for CASSVDRGFSYEQYF. This sequence joins TRBV9 and TRBJ2-7; D possibly corresponds to TRBD2 (5 bases). Trimming took 0 bases from V and 0 from J, leaving 10 bases between them. This CDR3 has 15 residues. Germline lookup yields CDR1 SGDLS and CDR2 YYNGEE.